These 19 T cell receptor beta chains originate from one sample sequenced in a study of cytomegalovirus exposure and HLA in healthy donors. The repertoire was sequenced with immunoSEQ multiplex PCR; TCRdb's copy has only in-frame clones and lacks some. The sample carries tens of thousands of clones, roughly 88% recorded once. Material for sequencing was PBMCs. Receptor source: a man under 40 in good health and CMV-seronegative.

This clone was counted between two and nine times. V usage is TRBV11-2 and J usage is TRBJ2-2; TRBD2 might be the D (5 bases). The V end was cut by 5 bases, the J end by 6 bases, with 16 bases between. The CDR3 length is 15 residues. From germline, CDR1 is SGHAT and CDR2 FQNNGV. CDR3 sequence: CASSRIQGRAGELFF. CDR3 coding DNA: TGTGCCAGCAGCCGGATTCAAGGGCGGGCCGGGGAGCTGTTTTTT. The complete variable domain, with remaining parts taken from reference TRBV11-2 and TRBJ2-2, reads EAGVAQSPRYKIIEKRQSVAFWCNPISGHATLYWYQQILGQGPKLLIQFQNNGVVDDSQLPKDRFSAERLKGVDSTLKIQPAKLEDSAVYLCASSRIQGRAGELFFGEGSRLTVL.

This clone was seen only once. The chain has TRBV5-1 and TRBJ2-2, with a tentative D call TRBD2 (5 bases). Trimming stripped 0 bases from V and 3 bases from J, with 6 bases between. CDR3 length equals 14 residues. Germline loops: CDR1 SGHRS, CDR2 YFSETQ. In nucleotides, the CDR3 is TGCGCCAGCAGCTTGGCCGGGGACACCGGGGAGCTGTTTTTT. Its protein product is CASSLAGDTGELFF.

In DNA, the CDR3 is TGTGCCAGTAGTAACAGGGGGCTGAATCAGCCCCAGCATTTT. Translation gives CASSNRGLNQPQHF. The V and J genes are TRBV19 and TRBJ1-5; TRBD1 matches 9 bases. Germline lookup yields CDR1 LNHDA and CDR2 SQIVND (reference sequence). This CDR3 region has 14 residues. V was clipped by 4 bases and J by 4 bases; unmatched bases: 2.

This clone was seen just once. This rearrangement joins TRBV9 to TRBJ1-1, with 7 bases lining up with TRBD1. V shed 0 bases and J 5 bases; nucleotides not matched to a gene: 4. The germline V gene has CDR1 SGDLS and CDR2 YYNGEE. The CDR3 consists of 14 residues. This CDR3 is CASSVGNRGTEAFF. As DNA, the CDR3 is TGTGCCAGCAGCGTAGGAAACAGGGGTACTGAAGCTTTCTTT.

The V call is TRBV28, the J call TRBJ1-6, with a weak D call TRBD1 (6 bases). The length of the CDR3 is 17 residues. Looked up from germline, CDR1 is MDHEN and CDR2 is SYDVKM. V shed 4 bases and J shed 6 bases, with 19 bases lying between them. The CDR3 region is CASSSMKQGESNSPLHF. The CDR3 bases are TGTGCCAGCAGTTCGATGAAACAGGGAGAAAGTAATTCACCCCTCCACTTT.

V and J are TRBV18 and TRBJ2-7; D is unclear. The CDR3 totals 13 residues. Looked up from germline, CDR1 is KGHSH and CDR2 is LQKENI. Trimming took off 6 bases at V and 2 bases at J, with 11 bases between the two ends. CDR3 nucleotides: TGTGCCAGCTCGAATTCAGGTACCTACGAGCAGTACTTC. It encodes CASSNSGTYEQYF.

The chain recombines TRBV28 with TRBJ1-2, with 10 bases lining up with TRBD1. Germline lookup yields CDR1 MDHEN and CDR2 SYDVKM. The CDR3 is 15 amino acids. With V trimmed by 5 bases and J by 4 bases, 7 bases remained unmatched. CDR3 in DNA: TGTGCCAGCAGTCCCCAGACAGGGGGCCGCTATGGCTACACCTTC. Amino acid sequence: CASSPQTGGRYGYTF.

This clone was detected only once. V gene TRBV6-1 combines with J gene TRBJ1-5, with 10 bases lining up with TRBD1. Trimming took 6 bases from V and 6 from J; bases not matched to a gene: 14. This CDR3 has 17 amino acids. The germline gives CDR1 MNHNS, CDR2 SASEGT. In nucleotides, the CDR3 is TGTGCCAGCAGCGAACAGACCGGGACAGGGGTTGGTCAGCCCCAGCATTTT. It specifies CASSEQTGTGVGQPQHF.

The chain uses TRBV6-5 and TRBJ2-1; D gene unclear. The CDR3 runs 15 residues. The V gene's germline CDR1 is MNHEY and CDR2 SVGAGI. Trimming pared 0 bases from V and 1 base from J, leaving 7 bases between. CDR3 DNA sequence: TGTGCCAGCAGTTACTCGCGTTGGTCCTACAATGAGCAGTTCTTC. Protein sequence: CASSYSRWSYNEQFF.

The rearrangement uses TRBV6-5 and TRBJ2-2, with D uncertain. V lost 2 bases and J lost 6, with 4 bases in between. CDR1 MNHEY and CDR2 SVGAGI come from the germline V gene. This CDR3 is built from 12 residues. The CDR3 is CASSYQSGELFF. CDR3 bases: TGTGCCAGCAGTTACCAGTCCGGGGAGCTGTTTTTT.

The rearrangement links TRBV7-6 to TRBJ2-7; unclear D gene. Looked up from germline, CDR1 is SGHVS and CDR2 is FNYEAQ. CDR3 length: 12 amino acids. V lost 5 bases and J lost 6, with 11 bases in between. In DNA, the CDR3 is TGTGCCAGCAGCCCACCCAGAGGCGAGCAGTACTTC. Protein product: CASSPPRGEQYF.

V and J are TRBV5-6 and TRBJ1-6; 10 positions agree with TRBD1. The CDR3 loop spans 18 amino acids. Germline values: CDR1 SGHDT, CDR2 YYEEEE. Trimming took 3 bases from V and 0 from J; bases not matched to a gene: 6. CDR3 protein: CASSSWDRGSSYNSPLHF. The CDR3, as DNA: TGTGCCAGCAGCTCATGGGACAGGGGAAGCTCCTATAATTCACCCCTCCACTTT.

The chain recombines TRBV18 with TRBJ1-5; the D is unclear. Per the germline V gene, CDR1 is KGHSH and CDR2 is LQKENI. The CDR3 is 12 amino acids. With 4 bases removed from V and 4 bases from J, the gap between germline ends came to 5 bases. The CDR3: CASSRGNQPQHF. CDR3 sequence (DNA): TGTGCCAGCTCACGAGGGAATCAGCCCCAGCATTTT.

V gene TRBV28 combines with J gene TRBJ1-6, with a weak D call TRBD1 (5 bases). Trimming took 10 bases from V and 7 from J, leaving 23 bases between them. The CDR3 consists of 16 residues. Looked up from germline, CDR1 is MDHEN and CDR2 is SYDVKM. CDR3 in amino acids: CATQVRRGPLNSPLHF. In DNA, the CDR3 is TGTGCCACCCAAGTTAGGAGGGGACCCCTCAATTCACCCCTCCACTTT.

V gene TRBV11-3 combines with J gene TRBJ2-1; 8 bases are a match to TRBD2. Germline V CDR1 and CDR2: SGHNT, YENEEA. Losses at the gene ends were 4 bases for V and 6 bases for J; bases not matched to a gene: 2. The CDR3 is 13 amino acids. The CDR3 bases are TGTGCCAGCAGCTCCGGGGGGGGCAATGAGCAGTTCTTC. Protein product: CASSSGGGNEQFF.

The chain recombines TRBV5-1 with TRBJ1-4; 7 nucleotides agree with TRBD1. Germline loops: CDR1 SGHRS, CDR2 YFSETQ. The CDR3 contains 14 residues. The V segment lost 4 bases and the J segment 3 bases; nucleotides outside the gene matches: 3. The CDR3 loop is CASSMGQPNEKLFF. CDR3 nucleotide sequence: TGCGCCAGCAGCATGGGACAGCCTAATGAAAAACTGTTTTTT.

V usage is TRBV9 and J usage is TRBJ1-2; D unclear. The germline CDR1 and CDR2 sequences are SGDLS and YYNGEE. V gave up 0 bases and J gave up 4 bases, with 13 bases separating them. CDR3 length: 15 residues. CDR3 sequence (DNA): TGTGCCAGCAGCGTAGCACGGTCGGGGAGCTATGGCTACACCTTC. Its protein is CASSVARSGSYGYTF.

The chain combines TRBV5-1 with TRBJ1-3, with D uncertain. Trimming removed 0 bases from V and 4 bases from J, with 11 bases in between. Germline CDR1 and CDR2: SGHRS and YFSETQ. The CDR3 extends over 15 amino acids. The CDR3 spells CASSLAFYRGNTIYF. CDR3 nucleotide sequence: TGCGCCAGCAGCTTGGCCTTTTACAGAGGAAACACCATATATTTT.

This sequence joins TRBV5-6 and TRBJ2-7, with 9 bases lining up with TRBD1. The CDR3 has 17 residues. The ends lost 2 bases at V and 2 bases at J; junction bases unmatched: 11. Germline CDR1 reads SGHDT; CDR2 reads YYEEEE. The CDR3 reads CASSFGTGFPQPYEQYF. CDR3 DNA sequence: TGTGCCAGCAGCTTCGGGACAGGGTTTCCCCAGCCCTACGAGCAGTACTTC. Full variable domain (rest looked up from reference TRBV5-6 and TRBJ2-7): DAGVTQSPTHLIKTRGQQVTLRCSPKSGHDTVSWYQQALGQGPQFIFQYYEEEERQRGNFPDRFSGHQFPNYSSELNVNALLLGDSALYLCASSFGTGFPQPYEQYFGPGTRLTVT.